This T cell receptor beta chain was documented in a study of T cells in localized non-small cell lung cancer (dated by TCRdb to 2020 to 2021). Some background on the complete study: T cell repertoires of approximately 250 early-stage NSCLC patients were analyzed, with tumors being compared against uninvolved tumor-adjacent lungs. NSCLC patients had a mean age of approximately 66 years, and more than 120 were male and about 98 female. The cohort comprised 236 treatment-naïve NSCLC patients with resected, localized lung tumors. Study-wide conclusions, independent of this receptor: Because multi-region tumor sequencing was not performed, intratumor heterogeneity could not be ruled out. Uninvolved tumor-adjacent lung showed the highest T cell clonality, higher than tumor, which suggests more focused antigenic responses in the uninvolved tumor-adjacent lung. Higher T cell density in blood was associated with longer overall survival, whereas higher clonality in adjacent lung was associated with shorter survival. Because the study design was exploratory, TCR variables were selected using unadjusted p-values without false-discovery rate correction. A median of about 53 of the top 100 tumor clones were detected in paired uninvolved adjacent lung, and 28 of these tumor clones were also found among the top 100 clones of the paired uninvolved adjacent lung.

On this clone: Its target antigen remains unknown. Base qualities are not provided; no much larger clone lies one nucleotide away.

At diagnosis, tumor, uninvolved tumor-adjacent lung and peripheral blood were collected and then preserved as a mix of FFPE and fresh-frozen material. For TCR repertoire profiling, blood samples were analyzed in the form of peripheral blood mononuclear cells. TCR beta CDR3 regions were sequenced from DNA using the immunoSEQ Assay. In the paper's pipeline: T cell density was computed as TCR beta template counts normalized to usable DNA estimated by amplifying housekeeping genes. Richness was estimated with the preseqR package, extrapolating to 400,000 templates for PBMC samples and 120,000 templates for tissue samples. Clonality was taken to be one minus Pielou's evenness. To identify tissue-enriched TCRs, differential abundance testing was run on productive amino-acid clonotypes with a minimum total count of 5 and an alpha of 0.1. Repertoire overlap between compartments was quantified with the Jaccard Index and Morisita Overlap Index. GLIPH grouped TCR beta CDR3s together with public tetramer-defined viral CDR3s, and a viral motif had to include at least three viral sequences and show V-gene enrichment. Sourced from immuneACCESS, this table was stored by TCRdb with only in-frame sequences that have V and J called. A share of the clones is absent; for the studies checked, an unresolved V gene accounts for under half, and the remainder has no known explanation. V and J calls and clone size are given by that table; D and trimming were obtained from the DNA. For this sample the table gives tens of thousands of clones, of which around 90% were detected only once. Roughly 28% of the sample lies in the top ten.

Spanning cysteine to phenylalanine, the CDR3 consists of 13 amino acids. The CDR3 DNA has 39 bases and is translated from base 1. Based on the germline V gene, the CDR1 and CDR2 sequences are SGHVS and FQNEAQ. The V end loses 1 base and the J end loses 5 bases, and a stretch of 6 bases separates them. The source material was peripheral blood, sampled before any cancer treatment. The receptor chain draws on TRBV7-8 and TRBJ1-5, with an unclear D gene assignment. This clonotype was obtained from a female donor aged 60 or older with stage I lung adenocarcinoma. This receptor has the CDR3 CASSLGTHQPQHF. The DNA reads as follows: TGTGCCAGCAGCTTAGGGACCCATCAGCCCCAGCATTTT.